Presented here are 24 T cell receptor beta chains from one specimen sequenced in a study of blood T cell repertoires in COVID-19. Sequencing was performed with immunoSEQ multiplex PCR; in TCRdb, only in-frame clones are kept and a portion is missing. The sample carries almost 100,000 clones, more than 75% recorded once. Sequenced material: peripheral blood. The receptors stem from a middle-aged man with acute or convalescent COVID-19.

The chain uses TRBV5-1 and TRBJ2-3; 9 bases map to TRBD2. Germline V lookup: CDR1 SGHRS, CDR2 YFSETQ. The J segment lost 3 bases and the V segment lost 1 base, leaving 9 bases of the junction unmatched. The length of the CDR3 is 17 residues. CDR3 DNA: TGCGCCAGCAGCTTGACCCCGACTAGCGGAAAAACAGATACGCAGTATTTT. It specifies CASSLTPTSGKTDTQYF.

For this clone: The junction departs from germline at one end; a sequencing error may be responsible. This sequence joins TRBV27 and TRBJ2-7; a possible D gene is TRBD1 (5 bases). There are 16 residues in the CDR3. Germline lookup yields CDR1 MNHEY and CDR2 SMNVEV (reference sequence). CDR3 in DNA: TGTGCCAGCAGTTTAGAAGGGGCACGACCCTCCTCCGAGCAGTACTTC. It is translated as CASSLEGARPSSEQYF.

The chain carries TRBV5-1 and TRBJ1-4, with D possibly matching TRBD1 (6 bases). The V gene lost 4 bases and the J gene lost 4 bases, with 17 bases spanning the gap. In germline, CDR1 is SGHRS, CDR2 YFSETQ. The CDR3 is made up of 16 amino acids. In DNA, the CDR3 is TGCGCCAGCAGCCATGGGGGCGTTAGAGGTAATGAAAAACTGTTTTTT. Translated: CASSHGGVRGNEKLFF. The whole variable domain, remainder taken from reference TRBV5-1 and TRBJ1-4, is KAGVTQTPRYLIKTRGQQVTLSCSPISGHRSVSWYQQTPGQGLQFLFEYFSETQRNKGNFPGRFSGRQFSNSRSEMNVSTLELGDSALYLCASSHGGVRGNEKLFFGSGTQLSVL.

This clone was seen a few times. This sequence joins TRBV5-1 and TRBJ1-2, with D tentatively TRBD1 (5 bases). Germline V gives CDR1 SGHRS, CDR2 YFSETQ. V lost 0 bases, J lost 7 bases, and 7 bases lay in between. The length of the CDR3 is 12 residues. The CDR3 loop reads CASSLGQFGYTF. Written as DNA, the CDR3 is TGCGCCAGCAGCTTGGGACAGTTTGGCTACACCTTC.

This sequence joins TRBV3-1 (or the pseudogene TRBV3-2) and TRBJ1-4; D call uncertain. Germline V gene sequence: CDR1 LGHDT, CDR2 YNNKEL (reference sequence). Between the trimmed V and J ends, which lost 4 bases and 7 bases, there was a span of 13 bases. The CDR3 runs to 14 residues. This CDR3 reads CASSRNAAREKLFF. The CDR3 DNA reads TGTGCCAGCAGCCGCAATGCGGCGCGTGAAAAACTGTTTTTT.

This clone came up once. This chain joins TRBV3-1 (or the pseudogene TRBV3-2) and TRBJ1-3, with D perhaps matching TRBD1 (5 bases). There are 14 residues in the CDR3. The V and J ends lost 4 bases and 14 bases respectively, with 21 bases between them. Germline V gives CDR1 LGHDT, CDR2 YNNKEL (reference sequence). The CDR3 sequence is CASSLWTGETRVYF. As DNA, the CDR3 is TGTGCCAGCAGCCTCTGGACGGGGGAAACGAGGGTATATTTT.

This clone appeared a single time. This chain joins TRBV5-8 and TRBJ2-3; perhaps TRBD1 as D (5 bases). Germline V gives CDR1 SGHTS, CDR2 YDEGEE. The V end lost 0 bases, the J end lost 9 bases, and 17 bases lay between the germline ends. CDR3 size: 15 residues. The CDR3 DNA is TGTGCCAGCAGCTTGGTGTCAGGGAACAGACGGACGCAGTATTTT. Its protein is CASSLVSGNRRTQYF.

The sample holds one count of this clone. The CDR3: CASSVVPTGPGELFF. The CDR3, as DNA: TGTGCCAGCAGCGTAGTCCCGACAGGACCCGGGGAGCTGTTTTTT. The chain employs TRBV9 and TRBJ2-2, with D possibly being TRBD1 (6 bases). The germline V and J ends were trimmed by 0 bases and 6 bases, with 12 bases remaining between them. Germline V lookup: CDR1 SGDLS, CDR2 YYNGEE. This CDR3 spans 15 amino acids. The full variable domain, completed using reference TRBV9 and TRBJ2-2, is DSGVTQTPKHLITATGQRVTLRCSPRSGDLSVYWYQQSLDQGLQFLIQYYNGEERAKGNILERFSAQQFPDLHSELNLSSLELGDSALYFCASSVVPTGPGELFFGEGSRLTVL.

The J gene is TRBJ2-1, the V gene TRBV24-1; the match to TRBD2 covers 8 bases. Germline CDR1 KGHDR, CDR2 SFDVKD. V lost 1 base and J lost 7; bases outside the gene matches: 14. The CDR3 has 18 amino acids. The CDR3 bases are TGTGCCACCAGTGATTTTAGGGGTCGGAGCGGGAGTACGAATGAGCAGTTCTTC. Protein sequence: CATSDFRGRSGSTNEQFF.

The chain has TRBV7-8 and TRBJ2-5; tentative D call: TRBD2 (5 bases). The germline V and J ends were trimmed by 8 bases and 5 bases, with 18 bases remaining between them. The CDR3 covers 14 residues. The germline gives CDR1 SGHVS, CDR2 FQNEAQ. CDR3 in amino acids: CASSIGVGKETQYF. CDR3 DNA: TGTGCCAGCTCTATCGGGGTGGGCAAGGAGACCCAGTACTTC.

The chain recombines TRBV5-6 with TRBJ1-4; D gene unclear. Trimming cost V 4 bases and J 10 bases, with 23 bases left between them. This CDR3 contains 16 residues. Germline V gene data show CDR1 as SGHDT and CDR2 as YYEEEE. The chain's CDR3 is CASSTFSEGGLGKLFF. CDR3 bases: TGTGCCAGCAGCACCTTTAGCGAGGGCGGGTTGGGAAAACTGTTTTTT. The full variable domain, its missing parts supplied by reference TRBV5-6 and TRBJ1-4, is DAGVTQSPTHLIKTRGQQVTLRCSPKSGHDTVSWYQQALGQGPQFIFQYYEEEERQRGNFPDRFSGHQFPNYSSELNVNALLLGDSALYLCASSTFSEGGLGKLFFGSGTQLSVL.

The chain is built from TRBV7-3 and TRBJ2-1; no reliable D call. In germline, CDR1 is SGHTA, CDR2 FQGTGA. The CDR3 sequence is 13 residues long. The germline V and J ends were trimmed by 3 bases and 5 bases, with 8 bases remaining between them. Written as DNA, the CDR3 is TGTGCCAGCAGCTTGCTGGCGGACAATGAGCAGTTCTTC. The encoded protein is CASSLLADNEQFF.

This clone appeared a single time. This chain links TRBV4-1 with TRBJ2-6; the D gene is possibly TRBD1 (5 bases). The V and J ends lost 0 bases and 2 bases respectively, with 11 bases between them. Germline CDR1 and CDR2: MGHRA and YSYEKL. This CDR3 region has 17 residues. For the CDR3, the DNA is TGCGCCAGCAGCCAAGATTTGACAGCCCCTGGGGCCAACGTCCTGACTTTC. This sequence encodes CASSQDLTAPGANVLTF.

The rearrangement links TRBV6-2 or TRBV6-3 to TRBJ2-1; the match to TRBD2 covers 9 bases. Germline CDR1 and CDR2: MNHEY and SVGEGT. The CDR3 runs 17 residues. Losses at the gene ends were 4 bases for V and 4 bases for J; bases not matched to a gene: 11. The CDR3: CASSSHLRAGGYNEQFF. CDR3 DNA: TGTGCCAGCAGTTCCCACCTCCGAGCGGGAGGATACAATGAGCAGTTCTTC.

For the CDR3, the DNA is TGCGCCAGCAGCTCACAACTAGCGGGAACCTACGAGCAGTACTTC. Its translation: CASSSQLAGTYEQYF. The rearrangement joins TRBV5-1 to TRBJ2-7; TRBD2 matches at 10 bases. CDR1 is SGHRS and CDR2 is YFSETQ in the germline V gene. The CDR3 length is 15 residues. With V trimmed by 3 bases and J by 2 bases, 5 bases remained unmatched.

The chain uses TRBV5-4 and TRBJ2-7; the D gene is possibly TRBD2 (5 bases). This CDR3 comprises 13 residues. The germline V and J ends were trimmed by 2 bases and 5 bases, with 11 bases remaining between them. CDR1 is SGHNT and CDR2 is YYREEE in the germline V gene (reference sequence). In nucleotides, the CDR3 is TGTGCCAGCAGCTTAGGACTGACGGACGAGCAGTACTTC. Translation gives CASSLGLTDEQYF.

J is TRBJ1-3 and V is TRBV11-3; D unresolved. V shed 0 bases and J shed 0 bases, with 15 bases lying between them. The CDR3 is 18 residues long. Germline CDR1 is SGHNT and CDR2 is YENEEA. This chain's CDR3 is CASSLDDGAVSSGNTIYF. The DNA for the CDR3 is TGTGCCAGCAGCTTAGATGACGGAGCCGTTAGCTCTGGAAACACCATATATTTT.

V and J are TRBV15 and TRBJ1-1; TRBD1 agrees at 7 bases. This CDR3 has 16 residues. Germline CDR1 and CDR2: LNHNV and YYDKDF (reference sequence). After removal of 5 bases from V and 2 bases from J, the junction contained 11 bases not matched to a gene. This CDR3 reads CATSRMSNRGNTEAFF. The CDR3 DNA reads TGTGCCACCAGCCGAATGTCGAACAGGGGTAACACTGAAGCTTTCTTT.

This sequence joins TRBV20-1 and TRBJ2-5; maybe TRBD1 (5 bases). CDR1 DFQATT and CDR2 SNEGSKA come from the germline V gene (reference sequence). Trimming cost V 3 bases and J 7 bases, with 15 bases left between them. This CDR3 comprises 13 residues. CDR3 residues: CSASLQGEATQYF. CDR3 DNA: TGCAGTGCTAGTTTACAAGGGGAAGCGACCCAGTACTTC.

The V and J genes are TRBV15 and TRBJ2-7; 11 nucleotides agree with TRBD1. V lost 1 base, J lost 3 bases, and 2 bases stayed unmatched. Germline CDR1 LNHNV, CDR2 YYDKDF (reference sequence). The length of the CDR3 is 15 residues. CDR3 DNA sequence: TGTGCCACCAGCAGAGGTGGGACAGGGGGCTACGAGCAGTACTTC. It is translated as CATSRGGTGGYEQYF.

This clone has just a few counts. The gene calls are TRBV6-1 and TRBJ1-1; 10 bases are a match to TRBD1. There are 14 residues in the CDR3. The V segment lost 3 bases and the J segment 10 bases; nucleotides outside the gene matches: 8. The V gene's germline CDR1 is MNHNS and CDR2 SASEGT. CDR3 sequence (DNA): TGTGCCAGCAGTGAGGGACAGGGGCATAGGGGAGCTTTCTTT. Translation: CASSEGQGHRGAFF.

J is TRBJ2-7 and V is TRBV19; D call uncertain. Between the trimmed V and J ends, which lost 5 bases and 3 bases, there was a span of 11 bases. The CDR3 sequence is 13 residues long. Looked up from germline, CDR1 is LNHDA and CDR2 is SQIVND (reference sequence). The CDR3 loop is CASSGALYYEQYF. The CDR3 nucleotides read TGTGCCAGTAGTGGAGCCCTTTACTACGAGCAGTACTTC.

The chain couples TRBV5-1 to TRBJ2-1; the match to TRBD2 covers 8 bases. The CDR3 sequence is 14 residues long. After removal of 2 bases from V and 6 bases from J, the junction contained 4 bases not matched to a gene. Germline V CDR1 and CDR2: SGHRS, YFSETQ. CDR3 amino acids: CASSFEGTSNEQFF. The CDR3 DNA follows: TGCGCCAGCAGCTTTGAAGGGACTAGCAATGAGCAGTTCTTC.

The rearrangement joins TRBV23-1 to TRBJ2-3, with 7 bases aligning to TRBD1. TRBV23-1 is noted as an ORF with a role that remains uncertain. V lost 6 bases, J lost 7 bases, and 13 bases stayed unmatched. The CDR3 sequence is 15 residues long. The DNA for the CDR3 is TGCGCCAGCAGCCCGGACAGGACGAGGGGAAATACGCAGTATTTT. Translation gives CASSPDRTRGNTQYF.